This T cell receptor (beta chain) was observed in a study of T cell responses to AZD1222 COVID-19 vaccine. The study's findings and limits: Nearly half of unique spike-specific TCRs reportedly avoided B.1.351 and B.1.1.7 mutated regions.

Assay: immunoSEQ multiplex PCR; the TCRdb copy retains only in-frame clones and omits some. The sample shows 45,000 to 55,000 clones, around four fifths of them seen only once. With regard to this clone: The antigen is not known.

The junction had 7 bases not matched to a gene; V was cut back by 6 bases and J by 6 bases. From germline, CDR1 is MRHNA and CDR2 SNTAGT. This CDR3 comprises 14 residues. The chain recombines TRBV6-4 with TRBJ2-3; 9 nucleotides align to TRBD2. The input for sequencing was peripheral blood, taken on day 0 of MenACWY control vaccination. This clonotype originated in an adult in good health. CDR3 loop: CASSGGSGSDTQYF. The CDR3 nucleotides are TGTGCCAGCAGCGGGGGTAGCGGGAGCGATACGCAGTATTTT.